A selection of T cell receptor beta chains follows, all from one sample in a study of OX40 agonist ivuxolimab in advanced cancers. Data came from immunoSEQ multiplex PCR; TCRdb stores just in-frame clones and leaves some out. The sample consists of tens of thousands of clones, more than 85% of them appearing once. Sample: CD4+ or CD8+ T cells sorted from blood, taken in a trial of the OX40 agonist ivuxolimab. These TCRs come from an adult with an advanced solid tumor such as melanoma, head and neck, liver or kidney cancer. Both conserved end residues are part of each CDR3. A D gene is named only where the DNA matches it firmly. Clone size appears in some rows only: once, few, many, or a class for an expanded clone.

>-|TRBV6-1|TRBJ2-3|-
TGTGCCAGCAGTGAAGTGGGAACGGCGCAGTATTTT
CASSEVGTAQYF
>once|TRBV10-1|TRBJ2-1|-
TGCGCCAGCGCTAAAGGGAGTGGAAGGGAGCAGTTCTTC
CASAKGSGREQFF
>-|TRBV6-6|TRBJ2-5|-
TGTGCCAGCAGGCTACAGGGAGTGGCGACCCAGTACTTC
CASRLQGVATQYF
>-|TRBV30|TRBJ2-1|-
TGTGCCTGGAACGACGGAAGATCTAGCTCCTACAATGAGCAGTTCTTC
CAWNDGRSSSYNEQFF
>-|TRBV2|TRBJ2-1|-
TGTGCCAGCAGTGAAGGTGGTTGGGGGGAGGCCAATGAGCAGTTCTTC
CASSEGGWGEANEQFF
>-|TRBV6-5|TRBJ2-3|-
TGTGCCAGCAGTTCCCTTGCAGATACGCAGTATTTT
CASSSLADTQYF
>-|TRBV5-4|TRBJ2-1|TRBD2
TGTGCCAGCAGCTTGGCCGGACTAGCGGGAAATGGGTACAATGAGCAGTTCTTC
CASSLAGLAGNGYNEQFF
>-|TRBV19|TRBJ2-4|TRBD1
TGTGCCAGTAGGTCTCCGGGACAGGGTAACATTCAGTACTTC
CASRSPGQGNIQYF
>-|TRBV6-5|TRBJ1-1|-
TGTGCCAGCAGTTACTCAAGGGGCGCAAACACTGAAGCTTTCTTT
CASSYSRGANTEAFF
>-|TRBV5-1|TRBJ2-7|TRBD1
TGCGCCAGCAGCTTGGAGGGACAGGGGGCCCGCGAGCAGTACTTC
CASSLEGQGAREQYF
>-|TRBV6-5|TRBJ2-7|TRBD1
TGTGCCAGCAGTTATTGGGACAGGGAAGGCGAGCAGTACTTC
CASSYWDREGEQYF
>-|TRBV5-1|TRBJ1-1|-
TGCGCCAGCAGCTTCTCAGGTACGAACACTGAAGCTTTCTTT
CASSFSGTNTEAFF
>-|TRBV10-3|TRBJ2-7|-
TGTGCCATCAGTGAGGGTATTAGCGGACCCTACGAGCAGTACTTC
CAISEGISGPYEQYF
>-|TRBV7-2|TRBJ2-7|TRBD2
TGTGCCAGCAGCTTAGAGGTGACTAGCTTAAGCTACGAGCAGTACTTC
CASSLEVTSLSYEQYF
>-|TRBV6-5|TRBJ2-7|-
TGTGCCAGCAGCACGGGTCTAAACTACGAGCAGTACTTC
CASSTGLNYEQYF
>-|TRBV2|TRBJ1-1|-
TGTGCCAGCACCCAGGACCGACGGAACACTGAAGCTTTCTTT
CASTQDRRNTEAFF
>-|TRBV27|TRBJ1-4|TRBD1
TGTGCCAGCAGTCTGGGACAGGGGAGGGAAAAACTGTTTTTT
CASSLGQGREKLFF
>-|TRBV5-1|TRBJ2-1|-
TGCGCCAGCAGCTTATACGGCCCCAATGAGCAGTTCTTC
CASSLYGPNEQFF
>-|TRBV30|TRBJ1-4|TRBD1
TGTGCCTGGAGTAAAGGACAGGGGGGCAGTGAAAAACTGTTTTTT
CAWSKGQGGSEKLFF
>-|TRBV10-2|TRBJ2-3|-
TGCGCCAGCACCGGGAGTTTAAGGATCACAGATACGCAGTATTTT
CASTGSLRITDTQYF
>-|TRBV6-5|TRBJ2-7|-
TGTGCCAGCAGCCGACCCCAGGGGACGAACGAGCAGTACTTC
CASSRPQGTNEQYF
>-|TRBV27|TRBJ1-4|TRBD1
TGTGCCAGCAGGAGACAGGGGAGTGAAAAACTGTTTTTT
CASRRQGSEKLFF
>-|TRBV2|TRBJ1-5|-
TGTGCCAGCAGTGAAAGGCATCAGCCCCAGCATTTT
CASSERHQPQHF
>-|TRBV28|TRBJ1-1|-
TGTGCCTCCTTAGCACCTGAATTCACTGAAGCTTTCTTT
CASLAPEFTEAFF
>-|TRBV10-3|TRBJ2-5|-
TGTGCCATCAGTGAGTCGACGGGAGTAGGAGAGACCCAGTACTTC
CAISESTGVGETQYF
>-|TRBV6-5|TRBJ2-5|TRBD2
TGTGCCAGCAGTAAAGGGACTAGCGGACAAGAGACCCAGTACTTC
CASSKGTSGQETQYF
>-|TRBV27|TRBJ2-1|TRBD2
TGTGCCAGCAGCGCATTCGGGGGGGGATTCGGGCGAAGCTCCTACAATGAGCAGTTCTTC
CASSAFGGGFGRSSYNEQFF
>-|TRBV5-4|TRBJ2-3|TRBD2
TGTGCCAGCAGCACCGGGACTAGCGGGATCGGCACAGATACGCAGTATTTT
CASSTGTSGIGTDTQYF